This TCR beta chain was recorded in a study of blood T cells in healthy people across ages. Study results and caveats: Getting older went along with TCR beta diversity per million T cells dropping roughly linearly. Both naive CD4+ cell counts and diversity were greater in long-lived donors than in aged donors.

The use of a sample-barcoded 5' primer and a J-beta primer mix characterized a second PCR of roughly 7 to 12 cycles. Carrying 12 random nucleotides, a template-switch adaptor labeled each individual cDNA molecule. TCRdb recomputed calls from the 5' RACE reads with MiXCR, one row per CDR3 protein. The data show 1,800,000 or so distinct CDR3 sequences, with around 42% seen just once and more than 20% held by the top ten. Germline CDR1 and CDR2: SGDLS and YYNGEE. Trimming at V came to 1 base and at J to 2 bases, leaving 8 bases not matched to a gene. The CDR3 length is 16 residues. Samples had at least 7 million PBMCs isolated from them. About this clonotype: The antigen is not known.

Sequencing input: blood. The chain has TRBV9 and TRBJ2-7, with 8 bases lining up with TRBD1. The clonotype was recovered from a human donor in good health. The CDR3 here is CASSVSPDRGAYEQYF. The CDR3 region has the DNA TGTGCCAGCAGCGTAAGCCCCGACAGGGGAGCCTACGAGCAGTACTTC.